This TCR beta chain appears in the sequencing data of a study of blood T cell repertoires in COVID-19. Study overall: From the United States, Italy and Spain came samples of acute and convalescent COVID-19. From T cells, B-cell-depleted T cells, or PBMCs came the material, which was cDNA or gDNA.

Sequenced by immunoSEQ multiplex PCR; TCRdb stores in-frame clones only, minus some. Of fewer than 200,000 clones listed, about four fifths are singletons. V lost 1 base to trimming and J lost 5 bases; unmatched junction nucleotides: 13. Germline CDR1 is SGHTS and CDR2 is YDEGEE. The CDR3 totals 18 residues. This receptor was identified in a man aged 70 or older with active or convalescent COVID-19. Sample: peripheral blood. The chain is built from TRBV5-8 and TRBJ1-1; 11 nucleotides line up with TRBD1. CDR3 region: CASSLTTEFRDRGTEAFF. The DNA of the CDR3 is TGTGCCAGCAGCTTGACGACAGAGTTCCGGGACAGGGGGACTGAAGCTTTCTTT.